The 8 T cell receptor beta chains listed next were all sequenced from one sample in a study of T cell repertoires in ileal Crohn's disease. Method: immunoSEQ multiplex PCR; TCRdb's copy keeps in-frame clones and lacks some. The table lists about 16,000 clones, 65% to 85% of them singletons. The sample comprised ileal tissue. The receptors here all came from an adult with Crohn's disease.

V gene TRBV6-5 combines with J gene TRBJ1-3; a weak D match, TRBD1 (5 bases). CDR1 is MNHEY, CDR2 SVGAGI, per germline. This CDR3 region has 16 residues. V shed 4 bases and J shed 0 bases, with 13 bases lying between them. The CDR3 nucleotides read TGTGCCAGCAGTTCCCACAGGTCATACTCTGGAAACACCATATATTTT. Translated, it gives CASSSHRSYSGNTIYF.

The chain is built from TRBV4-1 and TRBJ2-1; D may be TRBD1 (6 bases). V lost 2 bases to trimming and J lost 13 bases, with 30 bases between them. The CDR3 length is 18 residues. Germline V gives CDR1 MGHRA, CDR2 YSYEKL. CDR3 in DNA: TGCGCCAGCAGCCAATCCGGGGACACGCGGCGGTCCTCATTCCCACAGTTCTTC. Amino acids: CASSQSGDTRRSSFPQFF.

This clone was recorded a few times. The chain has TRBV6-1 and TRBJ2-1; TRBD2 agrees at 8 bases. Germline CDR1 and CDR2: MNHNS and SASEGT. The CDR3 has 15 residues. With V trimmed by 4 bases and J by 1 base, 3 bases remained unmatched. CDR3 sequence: CASSVLAGSYNEQFF. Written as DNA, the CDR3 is TGTGCCAGCAGTGTATTAGCGGGGTCCTACAATGAGCAGTTCTTC.

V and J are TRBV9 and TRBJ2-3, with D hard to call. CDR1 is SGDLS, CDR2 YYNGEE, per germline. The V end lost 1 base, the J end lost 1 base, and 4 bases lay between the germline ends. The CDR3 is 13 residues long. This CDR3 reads CASSVLGTDTQYF. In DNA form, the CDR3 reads TGTGCCAGCAGCGTACTAGGCACAGATACGCAGTATTTT.

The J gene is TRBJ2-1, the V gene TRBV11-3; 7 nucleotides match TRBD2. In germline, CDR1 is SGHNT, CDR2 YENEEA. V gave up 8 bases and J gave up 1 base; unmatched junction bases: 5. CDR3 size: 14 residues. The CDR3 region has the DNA TGTGCCAGCCGGGGGACTAAGTCCTACAATGAGCAGTTCTTC. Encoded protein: CASRGTKSYNEQFF.

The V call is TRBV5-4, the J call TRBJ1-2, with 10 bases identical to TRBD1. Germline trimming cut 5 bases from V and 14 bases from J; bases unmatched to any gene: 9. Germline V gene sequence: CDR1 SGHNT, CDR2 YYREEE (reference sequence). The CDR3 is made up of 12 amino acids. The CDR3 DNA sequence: TGTGCCAGCAGACCCCGGGACAGGGGCGAGACCTTC. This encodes CASRPRDRGETF.

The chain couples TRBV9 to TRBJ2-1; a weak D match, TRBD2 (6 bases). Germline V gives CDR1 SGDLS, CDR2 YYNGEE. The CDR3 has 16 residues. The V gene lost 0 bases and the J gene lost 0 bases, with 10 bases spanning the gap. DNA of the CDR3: TGTGCCAGCAGCGTAGCCGCGGGAAGCTCCTACAATGAGCAGTTCTTC. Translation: CASSVAAGSSYNEQFF.

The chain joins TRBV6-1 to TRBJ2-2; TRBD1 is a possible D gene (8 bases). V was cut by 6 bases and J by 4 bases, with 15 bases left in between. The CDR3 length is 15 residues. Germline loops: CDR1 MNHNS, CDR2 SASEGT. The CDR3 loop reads CASRAGTGSTGELFF. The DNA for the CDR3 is TGTGCCAGCAGAGCGGGGACAGGCTCCACCGGGGAGCTGTTTTTT.